This T cell receptor (beta chain) was sequenced in a study of blood T cells in healthy people across ages. Primers used in a second PCR of about 6 to 11 cycles were a sample-barcoded 5' primer and a J-beta primer mix. MiXCR was run by TCRdb on the 5' RACE reads, yielding one entry per CDR3 protein. The sample gives about 1,500,000 distinct CDR3 sequences, 28% of which show up once; about 7.7% is in the top ten. Each sample gave at least 6 million isolated PBMCs. Study outcomes and limitations: Naive and antigen-experienced cells could not be conclusively compared, given unsorted PBMCs.

The germline V and J ends were trimmed by 3 bases and 3 bases, with 17 bases remaining between them. The CDR3 runs 15 residues. Germline CDR1 and CDR2: DFQATT and SNEGSKA (reference sequence). Comments on this clonotype: The antigen remains unidentified.

The source is a woman in her twenties or thirties in good health. This chain uses TRBV20-1 with TRBJ1-1; D perhaps matches TRBD1 (6 bases). Sample: blood. CDR3 residues: CSARKGGGGDTEAFF. CDR3 coding DNA: TGCAGTGCTAGGAAGGGGGGCGGGGGGGACACTGAAGCTTTCTTT.